This T cell receptor (beta chain) derives from a study of spatial heterogeneity in lung cancer. Overall study context: Beta-chain sequences consistently outnumbered alpha-chain sequences in detection. Study observations and caveats: Counts that tracked tumor mutation counts were those of expanded intratumoral alpha and beta TCRs.

A remark on this clonotype: The antigen remains unidentified.

TCRdb passed the 5' RACE reads through MiXCR, listing each CDR3 protein once. The table lists 3,600 or so distinct CDR3 sequences, 25% to 30% of them singletons, with 20% to 25% in the top ten. Time point indicated: sample taken at primary tumor resection. The donors comprised some 70 untreated early-stage non-small cell lung cancer patients. Looked up from germline, CDR1 is SQVTM and CDR2 is ANQGSEA. The CDR3 runs 15 residues. V was trimmed by 8 bases and J by 5 bases, leaving 22 bases between them. The TCR sequence derives from a male donor with early-stage non-small cell lung cancer. Sample: lung tumor tissue, taken at surgery. The V gene is TRBV29-1, the J gene TRBJ2-4; D not resolved. The CDR3 loop reads CSTTDGSEPQNIQYF. CDR3 nucleotides: TGCAGCACCACGGACGGGTCCGAGCCCCAAAACATTCAGTACTTC.